These 20 T cell receptor beta chains came from one sample sequenced in a study of early T cells in non-severe SARS-CoV-2 infection listed by TCRdb under 2021. Library preparation used 5' RACE. The instrument was a NextSeq 500. The raw public reads went through TCRdb reprocessing: fastp at Q25, MiXCR clone calling, in-frame beta chains kept. For every CDR3 protein sequence, its rows merge into one entry that carries the most common genes and DNA. The sample table shows fewer than 30,000 distinct CDR3 sequences, and about 4.6% are seen once. In total, the top ten clones hold less than 20% of the sample. The specimen was whole blood. The receptors stem from an adult who was a healthcare worker with PCR-confirmed SARS-CoV-2 infection or an uninfected control (not recorded which).

This clonotype was detected ten times or more. V and J are TRBV12-3 or TRBV12-4 and TRBJ1-2; D uncertain. Between the trimmed V and J ends, which lost 7 bases and 6 bases, there was a span of 9 bases. The CDR3 loop spans 11 amino acids. The CDR3 DNA follows: TGTGCCAGCACATCCGATCATGGCTACACCTTC. Translated: CASTSDHGYTF.

This clonotype was counted ten times or more. This rearrangement joins TRBV20-1 to TRBJ2-3; weak D call: TRBD2 (5 bases). In germline, CDR1 is DFQATT, CDR2 SNEGSKA (reference sequence). CDR3 size: 15 residues. Trimming took off 6 bases at V and 2 bases at J, with 18 bases between the two ends. The CDR3: CSARGSHPFTDTQYF. The CDR3, as DNA: TGCAGTGCACGAGGGTCCCACCCCTTCACAGATACGCAGTATTTT.

This clonotype was observed many times. This chain connects TRBV20-1 to TRBJ2-1, with D possibly being TRBD2 (6 bases). V shed 4 bases and J shed 0 bases, with 16 bases lying between them. The germline V gene has CDR1 DFQATT and CDR2 SNEGSKA (reference sequence). There are 16 residues in the CDR3. CDR3 loop: CSANQGLSVSYNEQFF. The CDR3 DNA sequence: TGCAGTGCTAACCAAGGACTATCAGTCTCCTACAATGAGCAGTTCTTC.

V usage is TRBV9 and J usage is TRBJ1-1, with 7 bases matching TRBD1. CDR3 length: 15 residues. Looked up from germline, CDR1 is SGDLS and CDR2 is YYNGEE. The J segment lost 8 bases and the V segment lost 0 bases, leaving 10 bases of the junction unmatched. CDR3 region: CASSVGKGASDEAFF. Here the CDR3 DNA reads TGTGCCAGCAGCGTAGGAAAGGGGGCCTCAGACGAAGCTTTCTTT.

The V and J genes are TRBV7-8 and TRBJ1-2; no clear D gene. Germline lookup yields CDR1 SGHVS and CDR2 FQNEAQ. Trimming shortened V by 8 bases and J by 4 bases, and 29 bases separated the two germline ends. This CDR3 region has 18 residues. This CDR3 is CASGLVERILVATYGYTF. CDR3 bases: TGTGCCAGCGGCCTGGTAGAACGGATCCTTGTCGCCACCTATGGCTACACCTTC.

This clonotype was counted many times. The chain couples TRBV5-1 to TRBJ2-2, with no clear D. Trimming stripped 0 bases from V and 6 bases from J, with 21 bases between. Germline lookup yields CDR1 SGHRS and CDR2 YFSETQ. CDR3 length: 18 residues. The CDR3 bases are TGCGCCAGCAGCTTGGCCTTGGGAACTTCAACTATCCCCGGGGAGCTGTTTTTT. This sequence encodes CASSLALGTSTIPGELFF.

This clonotype was counted only a few times. The chain couples TRBV7-3 to TRBJ2-2; the D call may be TRBD1 or TRBD2 (5 bases each). Germline V gives CDR1 SGHTA, CDR2 FQGTGA. The germline V and J ends were trimmed by 5 bases and 7 bases, with 23 bases remaining between them. CDR3 length: 17 amino acids. CDR3 DNA: TGTGCCAGCAGCCCCCCAGAGGGGTCGATGCTTTACGGGGAGCTGTTTTTT. This codes for CASSPPEGSMLYGELFF.

Notes on this clonotype: This may stem from a read error, because a much larger clone lies one nucleotide away. This sequence joins TRBV6-5 and TRBJ2-3; no definite D call. The CDR3 has 14 residues. The germline V gene has CDR1 MNHEY and CDR2 SVGAGI. The CDR3: CASRDQVTTDTKYF. The CDR3 nucleotides read TGTGCCAGCAGGGACCAGGTAACAACAGATACGAAGTATTTT.

This clonotype appeared many times. This sequence joins TRBV29-1 and TRBJ1-1, with no clear D. The germline V gene has CDR1 SQVTM and CDR2 ANQGSEA. The CDR3 totals 13 residues. V was cut by 3 bases and J by 1 base, with 9 bases left in between. The CDR3, as DNA: TGCAGCGTTGATCGCAGTGGGAACACTGAAGCTTTCTTT. Translating gives CSVDRSGNTEAFF. Based on the CDR3 plus reference TRBV29-1 and TRBJ1-1, the full variable domain is SAVISQKPSRDICQRGTSLTIQCQVDSQVTMMFWYRQQPGQSLTLIATANQGSEATYESGFVIDKFPISRPNLTFSTLTVSNMSPEDSSIYLCSVDRSGNTEAFFGQGTRLTVV.

The sample holds many counts of this clonotype. The rearrangement links TRBV11-1 to TRBJ2-1; 8 nucleotides match TRBD2. J gave up 2 bases and V 4 bases, and 4 bases lay outside the gene matches. Per germline, CDR1 SGHAT and CDR2 FQDESV (reference sequence). This CDR3 has 15 amino acids. The CDR3 DNA reads TGTGCCAGCAGCTCATCGGGAGGGCCCTACAATGAGCAGTTCTTC. It encodes CASSSSGGPYNEQFF.

This clonotype came up many times. The chain carries TRBV6-2 or TRBV6-3 and TRBJ2-7; 10 bases line up with TRBD2. V lost 6 bases to trimming and J lost 1 base; unmatched junction nucleotides: 6. The germline V gene encodes CDR1 MNHEY and CDR2 SVGEGT. The CDR3 runs to 15 residues. This CDR3 reads CASSSSGGRSYEQYF. The CDR3, as DNA: TGTGCCAGCAGCTCTAGCGGGGGTCGGTCCTACGAGCAGTACTTC.

This clonotype was counted many times. V and J are TRBV12-3 or TRBV12-4 and TRBJ1-4, with D possibly TRBD1 on 6 matching bases. CDR3 length equals 16 residues. Trimming left V 2 bases short and J 6 bases short, with 16 bases between. CDR3 in amino acids: CASSLKDSGEDEKLFF. In nucleotides, the CDR3 is TGTGCCAGCAGTTTAAAGGACAGCGGGGAAGATGAAAAACTGTTTTTT.

This clonotype has at least ten counts. V and J are TRBV5-1 and TRBJ2-1; TRBD2 agrees at 13 bases. The germline V gene has CDR1 SGHRS and CDR2 YFSETQ. Unmatched junction bases numbered 13, after V lost 4 bases and J lost 3 bases. The CDR3 is made up of 19 amino acids. The DNA for the CDR3 is TGCGCCAGCAGCCTAGGACTAGCGGGAGAAAGCTTTAACTACAATGAGCAGTTCTTC. It encodes CASSLGLAGESFNYNEQFF.

The chain carries TRBV6-6 and TRBJ1-1; no reliable D call. In germline, CDR1 is MNHNY, CDR2 SVGAGI (reference sequence). Deletions cut 7 bases from V and 8 bases from J, with 11 bases between. CDR3 size: 11 residues. The CDR3 loop is CASTLGREAFF. As DNA, the CDR3 is TGTGCCAGCACCCTCGGCAGGGAAGCTTTCTTT.

Only a few counts were recorded for this clonotype. The rearrangement uses TRBV6-2 or TRBV6-3 and TRBJ1-4, with TRBD1 matching 12 bases. CDR1 is MNHEY, CDR2 SVGEGT, per germline. This CDR3 spans 16 amino acids. The V gene end was trimmed by 6 bases and the J gene end by 5 bases; junction bases not matched to a gene: 7. CDR3 sequence: CASRTGTGGTNEKLFF. The CDR3 DNA is TGTGCCAGCAGGACCGGGACAGGGGGCACGAATGAAAAACTGTTTTTT.

This clonotype occurred a few times. The V and J genes are TRBV19 and TRBJ1-5; D unresolved. Trimming took off 9 bases at V and 0 bases at J, with 12 bases between the two ends. This CDR3 spans 14 amino acids. Germline CDR1 is LNHDA and CDR2 is SQIVND (reference sequence). The CDR3: CASRVAPSNQPQHF. The DNA for the CDR3 is TGTGCCAGCCGGGTGGCGCCTAGCAATCAGCCCCAGCATTTT.

This clonotype has only a few counts. This chain connects TRBV5-1 to TRBJ1-3; D remains unclear. The ends were cut back, 0 bases at V and 5 bases at J, with 12 bases in the middle. The CDR3 is 15 residues long. Germline values: CDR1 SGHRS, CDR2 YFSETQ. The CDR3 protein is CASSLAGRRRNTIYF. CDR3 DNA sequence: TGCGCCAGCAGCTTGGCCGGCAGGAGGAGAAACACCATATATTTT.

The rearrangement uses TRBV7-9 and TRBJ2-1, with D possibly being TRBD2 (6 bases). The germline CDR1 and CDR2 sequences are SEHNR and FQNEAQ (reference sequence). CDR3 length: 15 amino acids. V was cut by 4 bases and J by 3 bases, with 13 bases left in between. CDR3 nucleotide sequence: TGTGCCAGCAGCTCCCGGGACTTGATCTACAATGAGCAGTTCTTC. It codes for CASSSRDLIYNEQFF.

This clonotype was counted at least ten times. The CDR3, as DNA: TGTGCCAGCAGTTACCCACCGGGACTAGGGGATACGCAGTATTTT. Protein sequence: CASSYPPGLGDTQYF. This sequence joins TRBV6-2 or TRBV6-3 and TRBJ2-3; 8 bases are shared with TRBD2. After removal of 2 bases from V and 6 bases from J, the junction contained 7 bases not matched to a gene. There are 15 residues in the CDR3. The germline V gene encodes CDR1 MNHEY and CDR2 SVGEGT.

This clonotype has only a few counts. The V and J genes are TRBV11-1 and TRBJ2-2; TRBD1 agrees at 8 bases. With 1 base clipped from V and 3 bases from J, the junction kept 4 bases outside the gene matches. The length of the CDR3 is 16 residues. Germline V gene lookup returns CDR1 SGHAT and CDR2 FQDESV (reference sequence). The CDR3 reads CASSLDGQGYTGELFF. The CDR3, as DNA: TGTGCCAGCAGCTTAGACGGACAGGGCTACACCGGGGAGCTGTTTTTT.